One and the same sample provided the 5 T cell receptor beta chains below, sequenced in a study of blood T cell repertoires in COVID-19. The protocol was immunoSEQ multiplex PCR, while the TCRdb copy is restricted to in-frame clones and leaves out a portion. This sample has about 250,000 clones, with more than 70% found just once. The sequencing input was peripheral blood. All receptors derive from an elderly man with acute or convalescent COVID-19.

The gene calls are TRBV24-1 and TRBJ2-3, with 9 bases that match TRBD2. In germline, CDR1 is KGHDR, CDR2 SFDVKD. V was clipped by 3 bases and J by 2 bases; unmatched bases: 8. The length of the CDR3 is 17 residues. CDR3 sequence (DNA): TGTGCCACCAGTGATCAAACCGGGACTAGCTTCACAGATACGCAGTATTTT. Translation gives CATSDQTGTSFTDTQYF.

The chain links TRBV5-1 to TRBJ2-5; 7 nucleotides line up with TRBD1. J was trimmed by 4 bases and V by 4 bases; bases with no gene match: 10. The CDR3 contains 15 residues. Germline-derived CDR1 and CDR2 are SGHRS and YFSETQ. CDR3 DNA: TGCGCCAGCAGCGAACAGGGGTCATTTGGAGAGACCCAGTACTTC. This codes for CASSEQGSFGETQYF.

This chain links TRBV7-9 with TRBJ1-6; 9 bases align to TRBD1. This CDR3 has 15 residues. Germline CDR1 is SEHNR and CDR2 is FQNEAQ (reference sequence). The trim removed 2 bases at V and 6 bases at J, leaving 2 bases unmatched. The CDR3, as DNA: TGTGCCAGCAGCTTAACGGGACAGGGTAATTCACCCCTCCACTTT. This sequence encodes CASSLTGQGNSPLHF.

The rearrangement uses TRBV2 and TRBJ1-2, with 10 bases lining up with TRBD1. The CDR3 has 13 amino acids. Trimming at V came to 4 bases and at J to 7 bases, leaving 3 bases not matched to a gene. Germline V gives CDR1 SNHLY, CDR2 FYNNEI. The CDR3 nucleotides are TGTGCCAGCAGTGGAGGGACAGGGGTTGGCTACACCTTC. Protein: CASSGGTGVGYTF.

The J gene is TRBJ2-7, the V gene TRBV2; D perhaps matches TRBD2 (7 bases). CDR3 length: 15 amino acids. Trimming took 7 bases from V and 6 from J, leaving 22 bases between them. Germline-derived CDR1 and CDR2 are SNHLY and FYNNEI. CDR3 DNA: TGTGCCAGCACCGGACTCTCCTGGGAGGGGGGCGAGCAGTACTTC. Amino acid sequence: CASTGLSWEGGEQYF. The full variable domain, rest sourced from reference TRBV2 and TRBJ2-7, is EPEVTQTPSHQVTQMGQEVILRCVPISNHLYFYWYRQILGQKVEFLVSFYNNEISEKSEIFDDQFSVERPDGSNFTLKIRSTKLEDSAMYFCASTGLSWEGGEQYFGPGTRLTVT.